The 3 T cell receptor beta chains presented below share a single source sample, sequenced in a study of vaccination effects on CD4 cells after COVID-19. In the ViraFEST assay, antigen-specific CD4+ clonotypes were identified by expansion after peptide-pool stimulation. Culturing for about 10 days preceded CD4+ T cell isolation. Nobody among the vaccine recipients had prior SARS-CoV-2 infection (nucleocapsid antibodies were negative). No antigen is known for these receptors. This table comes from immunoSEQ multiplex PCR, and its TCRdb copy is limited to in-frame clones, with some not included. The sample consists of 55,000 to 75,000 clones, around three quarters of them appearing once. The starting material was CD4+ T cells from PBMCs cultured with HCoV-OC43 spike peptides, obtained before COVID-19 vaccination. Subset reported: HCoV-OC43 spike overlapping peptide pool stimulation. The receptors come from a human donor who received a COVID-19 vaccine.

Only a few counts were recorded for this clone. The chain combines TRBV18 with TRBJ2-2; 7 nucleotides line up with TRBD2. CDR3 length equals 11 residues. Unmatched junction bases numbered 8, after V lost 6 bases and J lost 16 bases. The germline V gene has CDR1 KGHSH and CDR2 LQKENI. The CDR3 sequence: CASSSSGGAFF. The CDR3 coding sequence is TGTGCCAGCTCGTCTTCGGGGGGAGCGTTTTTT.

The chain employs TRBV10-3 and TRBJ2-3; 8 nucleotides agree with TRBD1. The CDR3 contains 14 residues. The J segment lost 2 bases and the V segment lost 10 bases, leaving 8 bases of the junction unmatched. The germline V gene encodes CDR1 ENHRY and CDR2 SYGVKD. CDR3 in amino acids: CATTDRVLTDTQYF. As DNA, the CDR3 is TGTGCCACAACGGACAGGGTCCTCACAGATACGCAGTATTTT.

This chain links TRBV4-1 with TRBJ2-2; 8 bases match TRBD1. Trimming took 2 bases from V and 4 from J; bases not matched to a gene: 6. Germline V gene lookup returns CDR1 MGHRA and CDR2 YSYEKL. The CDR3 totals 16 residues. The CDR3 protein is CASSQPDRVGTGELFF. CDR3 in DNA: TGCGCCAGCAGCCAACCGGACAGGGTAGGCACCGGGGAGCTGTTTTTT.